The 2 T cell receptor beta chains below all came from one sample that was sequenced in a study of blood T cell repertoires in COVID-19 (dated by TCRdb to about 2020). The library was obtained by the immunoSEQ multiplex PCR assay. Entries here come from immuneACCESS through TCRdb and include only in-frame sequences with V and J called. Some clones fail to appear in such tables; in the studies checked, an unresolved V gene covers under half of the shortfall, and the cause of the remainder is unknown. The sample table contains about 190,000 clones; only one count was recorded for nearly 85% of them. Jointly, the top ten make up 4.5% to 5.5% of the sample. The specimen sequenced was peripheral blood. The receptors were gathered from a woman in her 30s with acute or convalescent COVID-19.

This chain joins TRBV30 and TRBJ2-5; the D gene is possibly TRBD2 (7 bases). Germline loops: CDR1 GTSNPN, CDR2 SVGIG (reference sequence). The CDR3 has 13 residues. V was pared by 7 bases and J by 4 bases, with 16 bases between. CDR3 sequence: CAFMRGRGETQYF. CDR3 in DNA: TGTGCCTTTATGCGGGGGCGGGGAGAGACCCAGTACTTC.

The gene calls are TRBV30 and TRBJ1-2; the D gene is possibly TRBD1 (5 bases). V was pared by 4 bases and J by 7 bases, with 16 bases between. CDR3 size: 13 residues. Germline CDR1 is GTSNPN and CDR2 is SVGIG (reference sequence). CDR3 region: CAWTQDWGGGYTF. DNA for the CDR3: TGTGCCTGGACGCAGGATTGGGGGGGTGGCTACACCTTC.